These 15 T cell receptor beta chains share one sample of origin, sequenced in a study of tumor-infiltrating lymphocytes in primary liver carcinoma. The tissue used was unsorted bulk material of about 19-34 mg. RNA and DNA were co-extracted from it with the AllPrep DNA/RNA mini kit. With around 450 ng total RNA as template and a constant-region primer, TCR beta cDNA was made. Library construction for TCR beta comprised three nested multiplex PCR rounds performed with slightly modified ARM-PCR. It was with TRBV1-TRBV30 forward primers and a C-beta reverse primer that the first two PCR rounds were run, at approximately 9 cycles each. Using its own MiXCR run on the multiplex PCR reads, TCRdb lists one record per CDR3 protein. The data hold fewer than 250,000 distinct CDR3 sequences, with over 80% observed a single time. The specimen was tumor tissue from primary liver carcinoma. The receptors here all came from a man aged 40-50 years with primary liver carcinoma and hepatitis B virus infection.

In regard to this clonotype: An end of the junction does not agree with germline; a read error may underlie this. CDR3 sequence: CASGYGGRGQTYEQYF. The DNA of the CDR3 is TGTGCCAGCGGTTACGGAGGCAGGGGACAAACATACGAGCAATACTTC. V is TRBV6-5 and J is TRBJ2-7; a possible D gene is TRBD1 (6 bases). This CDR3 comprises 16 residues. Looked up from germline, CDR1 is MNHEY and CDR2 is SVGAGI.

As to this clonotype: Mismatch with germline at one junction end may stem from a read error. The chain is built from TRBV6-1 and TRBJ2-7; 13 bases map to TRBD2. The CDR3 is 15 residues long. In germline, CDR1 is MNHNS, CDR2 SASEGT. The CDR3 nucleotides read TGTGCCATCATACTACTAGCGGGAGGGCCATACGACCAGTACTTC. Translated, it gives CAIILLAGGPYDQYF.

This clonotype has at least ten counts. The CDR3 DNA reads as TGTGCCAGCAGGGGCAGGGTGATTCGAAATCAGCCCCAGCATTTT. Translating gives CASRGRVIRNQPQHF. This chain joins TRBV6-1 and TRBJ1-5; possibly TRBD1 for D (5 bases). The CDR3 covers 15 residues. V was pared by 6 bases and J by 4 bases, with 16 bases between. Germline V lookup: CDR1 MNHNS, CDR2 SASEGT.

The chain is built from TRBV29-1 and TRBJ2-1, with TRBD2 matching 7 bases. CDR1 SQVTM and CDR2 ANQGSEA come from the germline V gene. The CDR3 loop spans 14 amino acids. Trimming removed 5 bases from V and 8 bases from J; junction bases left unmatched: 12. As DNA, the CDR3 is TGCAGCGTTATGGGAGGGAAAGGGGCCGATGAGCAGTTCTTC. Protein sequence: CSVMGGKGADEQFF.

The V call is TRBV19, the J call TRBJ2-1; tentatively, D is TRBD1 (6 bases). Germline lookup yields CDR1 LNHDA and CDR2 SQIVND (reference sequence). V was pared by 5 bases and J by 4 bases, with 15 bases between. There are 15 residues in the CDR3. CDR3 DNA sequence: TGTGCCAGTAGTCCTTTAGTGGGACAATACAATGAGCAGTTCTTC. Translating gives CASSPLVGQYNEQFF.

Notes on this clonotype: A read error may account for a junction end that differs from germline. The chain links TRBV10-2 to TRBJ2-3; TRBD2 might be the D (6 bases). Germline V lookup: CDR1 WSHSY, CDR2 SAAADI. This CDR3 has 13 amino acids. The CDR3 is CAGRDVGTDTQYF. Written as DNA, the CDR3 is TGCGCCGGGCGGGACGTGGGCACAGATACACAGTATTTT.

This clonotype appeared once. The conserved phenylalanine or tryptophan normally closing the CDR3 is absent here, so this likely arose from a read error. This sequence joins TRBV10-2 and TRBJ2-7, with TRBD1 as a possible D gene (6 bases). The CDR3 runs to 12 residues. Per germline, CDR1 WSHSY and CDR2 SAAADI. The V and J ends lost 8 bases and 1 base respectively, with 9 bases between them. The CDR3 loop reads CASGGMSYEQYY. The CDR3 DNA reads TGCGCCAGCGGGGGCATGTCCTACGAGCAGTACTAC.

This clonotype was recorded many times. This rearrangement joins TRBV14 to TRBJ2-3, with 10 positions matching TRBD2. The V gene's germline CDR1 is SGHDN and CDR2 FVKESK. V was clipped by 5 bases and J by 0 bases; unmatched bases: 14. This CDR3 region has 19 residues. In DNA form, the CDR3 reads TGTGCCAGCAGCTATACATCCGGGACTAGCGTTGTGAGCACAGATACGCAGTATTTT. Encoded protein: CASSYTSGTSVVSTDTQYF.

This clonotype turned up a few times. The chain couples TRBV20-1 to TRBJ2-5; no definite D call. Deletions cut 0 bases from V and 1 base from J, with 9 bases between. Germline V lookup: CDR1 DFQATT, CDR2 SNEGSKA (reference sequence). This CDR3 region has 14 residues. CDR3 sequence reads: CSARDIGTQETQYF. CDR3 in DNA: TGCAGTGCTAGAGATATCGGAACCCAAGAGACCCAGTACTTC.

A word on this clonotype: The germline gene is not matched at one end of the junction; a read error may be the cause. The V and J genes are TRBV4-2 and TRBJ2-7, with 7 bases identical to TRBD2. This CDR3 spans 15 amino acids. CDR1 is LGHNA and CDR2 is YNFKEQ in the germline V gene. The CDR3 nucleotides are TGCGCCAGCAGTCAAGCCCCGGGACTAAACTACGAGCAGTACTTC. Its translation is CASSQAPGLNYEQYF.

The chain uses TRBV6-6 and TRBJ1-1, with TRBD1 identical over 8 bases. Germline-derived CDR1 and CDR2 are MNHNY and SVGAGI (reference sequence). The CDR3 extends over 13 amino acids. The CDR3 here is CANTTGGTTEAFF. The CDR3 DNA reads as TGTGCTAACACCACAGGGGGGACTACTGAAGCTTTCTTT.

As regards this clonotype: A junction boundary mismatches the germline segment, possibly from a read error. The rearrangement links TRBV30 to TRBJ2-1; tentatively, D is TRBD2 (5 bases). Germline assignment: CDR1 GTSNPN and CDR2 SVGIG (reference sequence). This CDR3 has 13 residues. This CDR3 reads CTWKDGSGPEQFF. CDR3 in DNA: TGTACCTGGAAGGATGGGAGTGGTCCTGAGCAGTTCTTC. The variable domain in full, with the rest retrieved from reference TRBV30 and TRBJ2-1, is SQTIHQWPATLVQPVGSPLSLECTVEGTSNPNLYWYRQAAGRGLQLLFYSVGIGQISSEVPQNLSASRPQDRQFILSSKKLLLSDSGFYLCTWKDGSGPEQFFGPGTRLTVL.

With regard to this clonotype: A read error may produce the germline difference seen at one junction end. The chain employs TRBV11-2 and TRBJ1-2; D might be TRBD1 (5 bases). Germline V CDR1 and CDR2: SGHAT, FQNNGV. The CDR3 sequence is 15 residues long. CDR3: CASSTSAGLVPGYTF. The DNA of the CDR3 is TGTGCCAGTAGCACGTCGGCAGGGTTGGTCCCTGGCTACACTTTC.

Note on this clonotype: A read error is likely, as this CDR3 ends without the conserved phenylalanine or tryptophan. The chain employs TRBV28 and TRBJ2-3; 8 positions agree with TRBD1. From germline, CDR1 is MDHEN and CDR2 SYDVKM. Trimming cost V 5 bases and J 7 bases; bases outside gene matches: 20. This CDR3 has 18 amino acids. CDR3 protein: CASSPIRDRGRNRNTQYL. The CDR3 DNA reads TGTGCCAGCAGTCCTATCCGAGACAGGGGAAGGAATAGAAATACGCAGTATCTT.

Within the sample, this clonotype is medium-sized. The V gene is TRBV29-1, the J gene TRBJ1-2; D may be TRBD1 (5 bases). V was shortened by 4 bases and J by 4 bases, with 19 bases between the two germline ends. Germline assignment: CDR1 SQVTM and CDR2 ANQGSEA. This CDR3 has 15 residues. For the CDR3, the DNA is TGCAGCGTTGGGCAGGGCTGGGGCATGGGCTATGGCTACACCTTC. This translates into CSVGQGWGMGYGYTF.